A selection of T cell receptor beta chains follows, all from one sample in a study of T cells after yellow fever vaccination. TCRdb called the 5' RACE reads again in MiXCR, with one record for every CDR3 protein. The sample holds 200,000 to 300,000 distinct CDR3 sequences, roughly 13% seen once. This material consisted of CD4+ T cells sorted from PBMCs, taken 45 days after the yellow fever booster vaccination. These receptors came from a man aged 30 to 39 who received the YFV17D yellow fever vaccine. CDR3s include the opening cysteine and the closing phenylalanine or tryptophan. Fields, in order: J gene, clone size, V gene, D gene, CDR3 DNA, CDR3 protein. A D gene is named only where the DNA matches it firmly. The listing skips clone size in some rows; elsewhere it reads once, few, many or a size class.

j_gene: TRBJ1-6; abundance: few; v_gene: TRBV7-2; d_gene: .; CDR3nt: TGTGCCAGCAGCTTAGCTCATGGAGGGGCGGTAAATTCACCCCTCCACTTT; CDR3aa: CASSLAHGGAVNSPLHF
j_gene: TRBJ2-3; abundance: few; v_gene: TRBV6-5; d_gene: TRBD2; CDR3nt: TGTGCCAGCAGTTACCCGGTAGATTCTAGCGGGAGGGCCGCAGATACGCAGTATTTT; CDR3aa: CASSYPVDSSGRAADTQYF
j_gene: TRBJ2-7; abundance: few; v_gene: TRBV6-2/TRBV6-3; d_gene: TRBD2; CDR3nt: TGTGCCAGCAGTTACTCGCCGCTTATGCCGGGACTAGCGGGAGATAACTACGAGCAGTACTTC; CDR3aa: CASSYSPLMPGLAGDNYEQYF
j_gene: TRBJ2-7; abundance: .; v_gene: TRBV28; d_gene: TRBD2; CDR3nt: TGTGCCAGCACTGAGGGAGGGCCGATGTACGAGCAGTACTTC; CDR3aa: CASTEGGPMYEQYF
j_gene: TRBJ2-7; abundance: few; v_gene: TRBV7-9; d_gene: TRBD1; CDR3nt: TGTGCCAGCAGCTGGGACAGGGGTGACTACGAGCAGTACTTC; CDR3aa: CASSWDRGDYEQYF
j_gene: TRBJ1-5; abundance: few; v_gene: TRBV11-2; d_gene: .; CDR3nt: TGTGCCAGCAGCTTAGATCAAGTGAGCAATCAGCCCCAGCATTTT; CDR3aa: CASSLDQVSNQPQHF
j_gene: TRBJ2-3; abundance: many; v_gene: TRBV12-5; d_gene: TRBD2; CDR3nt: TGTGCTAGTGGAACGGGACTAGCGGACACAGATACGCAGTATTTT; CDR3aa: CASGTGLADTDTQYF
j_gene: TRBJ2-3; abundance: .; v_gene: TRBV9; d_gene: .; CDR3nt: TGTGCCAGCAGCGGCCCCGGGACAAACTATGGCACAGATACGCAGTATTTT; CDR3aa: CASSGPGTNYGTDTQYF
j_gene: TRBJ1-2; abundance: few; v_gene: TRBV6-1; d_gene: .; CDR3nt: TGTGCCAGCAGTGAAGTGGCCCCCCGCGGCTACACCTTC; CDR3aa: CASSEVAPRGYTF
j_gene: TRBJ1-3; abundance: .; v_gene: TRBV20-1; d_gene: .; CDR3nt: TGCAGTGCTAGGACCCTACAGGGCCTCGGAAACACCATATATTTT; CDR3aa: CSARTLQGLGNTIYF
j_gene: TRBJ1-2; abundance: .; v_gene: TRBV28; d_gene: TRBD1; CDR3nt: TGTGCCAGCAGTCCGACGGGACAGGGGAACTATGGCTACACCTTC; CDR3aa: CASSPTGQGNYGYTF
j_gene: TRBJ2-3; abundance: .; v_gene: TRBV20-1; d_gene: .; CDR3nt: TGCAGTGCGCCGGGTAGCACAGATACGCAGTATTTT; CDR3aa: CSAPGSTDTQYF
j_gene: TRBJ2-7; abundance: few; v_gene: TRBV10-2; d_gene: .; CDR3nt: TGCGCCTCCGGACCAGGGGCCTACGAGCAGTACTTC; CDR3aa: CASGPGAYEQYF
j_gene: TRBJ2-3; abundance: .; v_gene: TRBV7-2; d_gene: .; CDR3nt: TGTGCCAGCAGCTTAGCTAGCGGCACTAGCACAGATACGCAGTATTTT; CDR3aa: CASSLASGTSTDTQYF
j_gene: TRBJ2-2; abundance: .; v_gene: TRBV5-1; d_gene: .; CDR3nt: TGCGCCAGCAGCTTGTTTGCGGGGAACACCGGGGAGCTGTTTTTT; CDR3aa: CASSLFAGNTGELFF
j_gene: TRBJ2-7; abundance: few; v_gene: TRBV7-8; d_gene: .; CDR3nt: TGTGCCAGCAGCTCCCAGGTCCCCCCGGGGGAGCAGTACTTC; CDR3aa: CASSSQVPPGEQYF
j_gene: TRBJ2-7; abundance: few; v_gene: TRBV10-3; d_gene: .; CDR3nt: TGTGCCATCAGTGAGCTCAGGGTCGAGCAGTACTTC; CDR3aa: CAISELRVEQYF
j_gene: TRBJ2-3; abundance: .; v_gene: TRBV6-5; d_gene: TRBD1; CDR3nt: TGTGCCAGCAGTTACTCGGGGTCCACAGGGGGTGGTACAGATACGCAGTATTTT; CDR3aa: CASSYSGSTGGGTDTQYF
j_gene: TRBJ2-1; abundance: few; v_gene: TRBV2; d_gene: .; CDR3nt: TGTGCCAGCCGAAAGAGGTTGGTAGTGAACTCCTACAATGAGCAGTTCTTC; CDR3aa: CASRKRLVVNSYNEQFF
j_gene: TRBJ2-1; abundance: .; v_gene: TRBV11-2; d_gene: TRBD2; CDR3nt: TGTGCCAGCAGCTCTCTAGCGGGACGCTACAATGAGCAGTTCTTC; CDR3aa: CASSSLAGRYNEQFF
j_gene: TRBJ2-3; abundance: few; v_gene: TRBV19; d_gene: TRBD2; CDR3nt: TGTGCCAGTAGCCCCGACCCGGGACTAGCAGTACATACGCAGTATTTT; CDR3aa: CASSPDPGLAVHTQYF
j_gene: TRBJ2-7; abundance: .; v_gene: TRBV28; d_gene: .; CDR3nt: TGTGCCAGCAGCCCCCCAGCGACATACGAGCAGTACTTC; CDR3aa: CASSPPATYEQYF
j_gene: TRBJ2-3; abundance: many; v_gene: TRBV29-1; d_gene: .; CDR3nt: TGCAGCGTCGGGGATGACGGTCGCGTAGCAGATACGCAGTATTTT; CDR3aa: CSVGDDGRVADTQYF
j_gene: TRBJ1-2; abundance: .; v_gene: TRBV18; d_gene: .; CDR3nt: TGTGCCAGCTCACCAAGTAGGGAATTTGGCTACACCTTC; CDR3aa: CASSPSREFGYTF
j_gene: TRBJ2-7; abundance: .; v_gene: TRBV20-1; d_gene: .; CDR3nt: TGCAGTGCTAGAGATAGCGGCTTTTACGAGCAGTACTTC; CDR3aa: CSARDSGFYEQYF
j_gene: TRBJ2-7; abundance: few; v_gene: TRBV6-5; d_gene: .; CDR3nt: TGTGCCAGCAGCACCCCTCGAACAGGGTGGTACGAGCAGTACTTC; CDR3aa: CASSTPRTGWYEQYF
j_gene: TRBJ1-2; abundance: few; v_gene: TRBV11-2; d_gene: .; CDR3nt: TGTGCCAGCAGCGCCTCCGGAGGGATAGGCCCCGGAGGGGGCTACACCTTC; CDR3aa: CASSASGGIGPGGGYTF
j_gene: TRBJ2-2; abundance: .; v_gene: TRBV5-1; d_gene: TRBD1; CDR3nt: TGCGCCAGCAGCTTGGATCGGACAGGGCTCTCCGGGGAGCTGTTTTTT; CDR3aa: CASSLDRTGLSGELFF
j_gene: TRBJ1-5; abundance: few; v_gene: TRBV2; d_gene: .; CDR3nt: TGTGCCAGCGCGCGGCAGAGCAATCAGCCCCAGCATTTT; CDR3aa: CASARQSNQPQHF
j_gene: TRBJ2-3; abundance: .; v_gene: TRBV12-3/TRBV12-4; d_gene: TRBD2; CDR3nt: TGTGCCAGCAGTCCCGTGGCGGGAGGGACCCTCACAGATACGCAGTATTTT; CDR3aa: CASSPVAGGTLTDTQYF
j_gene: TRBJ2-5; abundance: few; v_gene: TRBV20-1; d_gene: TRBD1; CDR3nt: TGCAGTGCTAGACCCGGACAGGGGCGCTACGGTGGACTAGGATCGGAGACCCAGTACTTC; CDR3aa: CSARPGQGRYGGLGSETQYF
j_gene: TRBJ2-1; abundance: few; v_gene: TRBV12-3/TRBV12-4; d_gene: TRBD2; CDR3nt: TGTGCCAGCAGTCAAACTAGCGGAGCCTATGAGCAGTTCTTC; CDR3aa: CASSQTSGAYEQFF
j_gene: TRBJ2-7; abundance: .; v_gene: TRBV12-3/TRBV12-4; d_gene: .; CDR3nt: TGTGCCAGGGACTGGGGCGAGCAGTACTTC; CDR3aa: CARDWGEQYF
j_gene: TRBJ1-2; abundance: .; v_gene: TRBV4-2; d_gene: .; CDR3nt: TGTGCCAGCAGCCAAGATCAGTTCCAGGGCAGCTATGGCTACACCTTC; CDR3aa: CASSQDQFQGSYGYTF
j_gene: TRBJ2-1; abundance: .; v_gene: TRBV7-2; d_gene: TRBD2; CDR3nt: TGTGCCAGCAGCTTAGCGGGAGGGCCCTCTCGTGAGCAGTTCTTC; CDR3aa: CASSLAGGPSREQFF
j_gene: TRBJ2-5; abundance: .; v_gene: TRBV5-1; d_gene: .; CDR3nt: TGCGCCACCAGCCGCGGTGGGGCGGACCAAGAGACCCAGTACTTC; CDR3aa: CATSRGGADQETQYF
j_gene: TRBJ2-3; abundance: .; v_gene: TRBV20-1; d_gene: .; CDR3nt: TGCAGTGCCAGACGGGGACTCCTCACAGATACGCAGTATTTT; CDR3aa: CSARRGLLTDTQYF
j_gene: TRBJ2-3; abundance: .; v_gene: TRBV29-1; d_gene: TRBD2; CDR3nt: TGCAGCGCCACCGGGACTAGCGGGCCTACAGATACGCAGTATTTT; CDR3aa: CSATGTSGPTDTQYF
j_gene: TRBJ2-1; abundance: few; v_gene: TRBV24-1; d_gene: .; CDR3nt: TGTGCCACCAGTGATTTAGCGGGTGCCGACAATGAGCAGTTCTTC; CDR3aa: CATSDLAGADNEQFF
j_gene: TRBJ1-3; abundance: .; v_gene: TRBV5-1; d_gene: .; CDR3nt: TGCGCCAGCAGCTTGGAGGGGTCATACTCTGGAAACACCATATATTTT; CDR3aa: CASSLEGSYSGNTIYF
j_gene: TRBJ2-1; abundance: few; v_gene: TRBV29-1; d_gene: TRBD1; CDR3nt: TGCAGCGTTGATAGAGACAGGGACAATGAGCAGTTCTTC; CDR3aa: CSVDRDRDNEQFF
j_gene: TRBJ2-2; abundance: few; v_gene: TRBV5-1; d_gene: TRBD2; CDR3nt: TGCGCCAGCAGCCCCCCCGGGAGGGCGAACACCGGGGAGCTGTTTTTT; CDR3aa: CASSPPGRANTGELFF
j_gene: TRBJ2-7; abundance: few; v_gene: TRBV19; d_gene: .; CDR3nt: TGTGCCAGTAGTACAGGTGAGCAGCGATCCTACGAGCAGTACTTC; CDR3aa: CASSTGEQRSYEQYF